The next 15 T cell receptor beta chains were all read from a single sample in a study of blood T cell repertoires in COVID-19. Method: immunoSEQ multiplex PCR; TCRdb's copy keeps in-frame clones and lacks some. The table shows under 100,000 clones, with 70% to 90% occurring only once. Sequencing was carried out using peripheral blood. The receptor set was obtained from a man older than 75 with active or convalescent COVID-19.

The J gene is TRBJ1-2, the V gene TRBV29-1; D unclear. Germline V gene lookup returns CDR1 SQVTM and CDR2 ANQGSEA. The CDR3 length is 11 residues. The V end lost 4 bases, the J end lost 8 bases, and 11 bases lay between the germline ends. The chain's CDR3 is CSVVRIRGYTF. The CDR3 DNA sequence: TGCAGCGTTGTACGAATCCGGGGCTACACCTTC.

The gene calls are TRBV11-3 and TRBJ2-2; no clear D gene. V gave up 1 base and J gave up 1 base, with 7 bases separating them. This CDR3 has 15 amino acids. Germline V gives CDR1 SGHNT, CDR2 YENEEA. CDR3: CASSLGNRNTGELFF. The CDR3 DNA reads TGTGCCAGCAGCTTAGGGAACAGGAACACCGGGGAGCTGTTTTTT.

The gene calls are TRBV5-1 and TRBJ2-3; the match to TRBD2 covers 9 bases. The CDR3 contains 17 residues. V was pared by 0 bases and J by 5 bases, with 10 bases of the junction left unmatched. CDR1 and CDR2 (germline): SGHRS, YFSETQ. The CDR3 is CASSLVLAGASGDTQYF. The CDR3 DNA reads TGCGCCAGCAGCTTGGTACTAGCGGGTGCAAGCGGAGATACGCAGTATTTT.

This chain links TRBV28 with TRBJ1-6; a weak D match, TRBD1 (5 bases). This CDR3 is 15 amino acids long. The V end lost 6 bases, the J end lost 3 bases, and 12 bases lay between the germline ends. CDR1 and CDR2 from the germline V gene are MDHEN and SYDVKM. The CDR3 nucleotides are TGTGCCAGCAGGATTGCAGGGCTCTATAATTCACCCCTCCACTTT. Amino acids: CASRIAGLYNSPLHF.

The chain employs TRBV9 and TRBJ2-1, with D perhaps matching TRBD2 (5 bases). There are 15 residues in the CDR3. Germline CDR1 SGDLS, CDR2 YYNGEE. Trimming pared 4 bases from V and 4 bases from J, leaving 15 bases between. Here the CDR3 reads CASSPGTGGYNEQFF. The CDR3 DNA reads TGTGCCAGCAGCCCGGGAACCGGCGGATACAATGAGCAGTTCTTC.

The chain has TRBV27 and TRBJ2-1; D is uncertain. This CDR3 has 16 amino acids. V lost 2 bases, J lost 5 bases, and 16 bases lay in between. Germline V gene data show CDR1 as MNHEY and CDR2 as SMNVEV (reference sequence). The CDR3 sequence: CASSLNSWSQNNEQFF. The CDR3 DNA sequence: TGTGCCAGCAGTTTAAATTCGTGGTCACAGAACAATGAGCAGTTCTTC.

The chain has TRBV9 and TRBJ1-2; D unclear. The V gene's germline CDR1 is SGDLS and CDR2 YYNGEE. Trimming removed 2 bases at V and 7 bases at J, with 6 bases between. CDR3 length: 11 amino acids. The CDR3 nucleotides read TGTGCCAGCAGCGTGGGCAGTGGCTACACCTTC. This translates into CASSVGSGYTF. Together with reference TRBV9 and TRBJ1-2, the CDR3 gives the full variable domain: DSGVTQTPKHLITATGQRVTLRCSPRSGDLSVYWYQQSLDQGLQFLIQYYNGEERAKGNILERFSAQQFPDLHSELNLSSLELGDSALYFCASSVGSGYTFGSGTRLTVV.

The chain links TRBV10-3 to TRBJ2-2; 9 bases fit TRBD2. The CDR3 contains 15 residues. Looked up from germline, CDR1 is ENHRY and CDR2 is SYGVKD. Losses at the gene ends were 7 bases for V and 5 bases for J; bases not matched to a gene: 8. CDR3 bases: TGTGCCATCAAGAATCTAGCGGGATTAACCGGGGAGCTGTTTTTT. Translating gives CAIKNLAGLTGELFF.

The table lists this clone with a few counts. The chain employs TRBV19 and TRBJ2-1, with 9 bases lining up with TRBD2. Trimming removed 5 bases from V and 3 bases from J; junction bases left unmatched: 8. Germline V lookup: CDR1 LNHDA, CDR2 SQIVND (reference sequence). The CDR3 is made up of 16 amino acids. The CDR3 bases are TGTGCCAGTAGTTCAAGAGCGGGAGGTGGCTACAATGAGCAGTTCTTC. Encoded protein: CASSSRAGGGYNEQFF.

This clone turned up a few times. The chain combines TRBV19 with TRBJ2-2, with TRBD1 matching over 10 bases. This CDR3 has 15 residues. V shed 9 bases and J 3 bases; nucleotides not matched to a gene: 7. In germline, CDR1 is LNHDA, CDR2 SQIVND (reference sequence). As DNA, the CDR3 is TGTGCCAGCCAAGCGACAGGGGGCGACACCGGGGAGCTGTTTTTT. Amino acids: CASQATGGDTGELFF.

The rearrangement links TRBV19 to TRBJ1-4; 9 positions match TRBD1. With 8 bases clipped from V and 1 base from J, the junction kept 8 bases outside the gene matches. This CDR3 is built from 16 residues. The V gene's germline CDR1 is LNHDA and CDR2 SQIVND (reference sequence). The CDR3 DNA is TGTGCCAGTGGCCCACAGGGGGCTCAAACTAATGAAAAACTGTTTTTT. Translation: CASGPQGAQTNEKLFF.

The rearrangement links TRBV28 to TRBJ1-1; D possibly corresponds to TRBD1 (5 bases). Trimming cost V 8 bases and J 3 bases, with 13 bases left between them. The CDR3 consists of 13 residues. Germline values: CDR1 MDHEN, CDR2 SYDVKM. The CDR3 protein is CASGPQGHTEAFF. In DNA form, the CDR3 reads TGTGCCAGCGGGCCGCAGGGCCACACTGAAGCTTTCTTT.

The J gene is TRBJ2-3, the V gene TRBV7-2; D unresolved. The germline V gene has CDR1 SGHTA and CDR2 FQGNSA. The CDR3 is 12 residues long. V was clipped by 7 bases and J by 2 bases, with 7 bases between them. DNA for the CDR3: TGTGCCAGCACCTCTGTCACAGATACGCAGTATTTT. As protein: CASTSVTDTQYF.

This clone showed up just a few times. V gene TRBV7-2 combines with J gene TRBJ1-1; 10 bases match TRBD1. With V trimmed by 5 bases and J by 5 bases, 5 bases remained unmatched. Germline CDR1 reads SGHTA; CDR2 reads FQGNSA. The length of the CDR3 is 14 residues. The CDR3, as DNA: TGTGCCAGCAGCCGGGACAGGGGAGGGACTGAAGCTTTCTTT. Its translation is CASSRDRGGTEAFF.

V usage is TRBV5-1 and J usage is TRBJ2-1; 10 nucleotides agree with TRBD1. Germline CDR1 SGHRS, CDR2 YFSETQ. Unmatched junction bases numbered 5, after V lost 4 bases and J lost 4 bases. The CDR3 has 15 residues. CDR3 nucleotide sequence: TGCGCCAGCAGCGACCGGGACAGGGGTTACAATGAGCAGTTCTTC. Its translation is CASSDRDRGYNEQFF.